This TCR beta chain is from a study of tumour-infiltrating T cells in Burkitt lymphoma. The CDR3 covers 14 residues. Germline V CDR1 and CDR2: SGHRS, YFSETQ. V was clipped by 1 base and J by 5 bases, with 13 bases between them. TCRdb's table, derived via immunoSEQ multiplex PCR, lists solely in-frame clones and lacks some. Seen here are under 5,000 clones, about an eighth observed once, and the top ten hold about 26%. The chain combines TRBV5-1 with TRBJ2-7; TRBD2 is a possible D gene (7 bases). The receptor comes from a human donor with Burkitt lymphoma. Sequenced: tumor tissue. The CDR3 DNA reads as TGCGCCAGCAGCTTGTGGGGGGGCCCCAACGAGCAGTACTTC. Translated: CASSLWGGPNEQYF.